Sequencing of this TCR beta chain was carried out in a study of technical replicates of blood from a few donors. TCRdb's table, derived via immunoSEQ multiplex PCR, lists solely in-frame clones and lacks some. The sample comprises under 75,000 clones, roughly 86% of which are singletons, and approximately 5.4% rests with the top ten. Trimming stripped 6 bases from V and 2 bases from J, with 14 bases between. Per the germline V gene, CDR1 is SGHTA and CDR2 is FQGNSA. This CDR3 has 14 residues. Input material: PBMCs. The rearrangement uses TRBV7-2 and TRBJ2-7; D is perhaps TRBD2 (6 bases). The clonotype originates from a human donor in good health. Some clones in this sample may be carry-over from other donors' samples. The CDR3, as DNA: TGTGCCAGCAGTTGGGAGCGGGCCGCCTACGAGCAGTACTTC. This sequence encodes CASSWERAAYEQYF.